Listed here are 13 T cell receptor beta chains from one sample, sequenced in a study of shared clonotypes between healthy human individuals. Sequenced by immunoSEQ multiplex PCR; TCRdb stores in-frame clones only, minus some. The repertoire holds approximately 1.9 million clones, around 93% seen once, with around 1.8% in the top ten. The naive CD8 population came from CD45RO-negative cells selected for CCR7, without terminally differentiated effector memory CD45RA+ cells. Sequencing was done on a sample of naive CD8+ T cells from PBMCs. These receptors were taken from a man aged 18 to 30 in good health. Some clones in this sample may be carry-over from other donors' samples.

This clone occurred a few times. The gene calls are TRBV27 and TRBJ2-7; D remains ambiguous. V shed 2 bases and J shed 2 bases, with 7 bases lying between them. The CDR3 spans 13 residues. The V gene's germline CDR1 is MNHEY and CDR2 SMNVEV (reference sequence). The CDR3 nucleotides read TGTGCCAGCAGTTTAAATGCCCCCTACGAGCAGTACTTC. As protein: CASSLNAPYEQYF.

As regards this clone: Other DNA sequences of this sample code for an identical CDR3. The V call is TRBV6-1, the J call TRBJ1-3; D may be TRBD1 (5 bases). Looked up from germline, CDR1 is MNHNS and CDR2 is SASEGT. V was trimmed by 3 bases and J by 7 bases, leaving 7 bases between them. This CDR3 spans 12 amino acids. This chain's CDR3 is CASSERGNTIYF. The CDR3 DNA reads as TGTGCCAGCAGTGAGCGGGGCAACACCATATATTTT.

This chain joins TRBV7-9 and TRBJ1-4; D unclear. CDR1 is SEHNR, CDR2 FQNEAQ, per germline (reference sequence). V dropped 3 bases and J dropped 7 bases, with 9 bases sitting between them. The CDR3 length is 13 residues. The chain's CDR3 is CASSFSFREKLFF. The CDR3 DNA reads TGTGCCAGCAGCTTTAGCTTCCGTGAAAAACTGTTTTTT. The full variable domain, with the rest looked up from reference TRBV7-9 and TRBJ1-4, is DTGVSQNPRHKITKRGQNVTFRCDPISEHNRLYWYRQTLGQGPEFLTYFQNEAQLEKSRLLSDRFSAERPKGSFSTLEIQRTEQGDSAMYLCASSFSFREKLFFGSGTQLSVL.

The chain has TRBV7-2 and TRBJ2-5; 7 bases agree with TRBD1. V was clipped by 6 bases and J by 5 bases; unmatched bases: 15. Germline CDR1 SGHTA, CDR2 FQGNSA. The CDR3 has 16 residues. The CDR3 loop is CASSSGLQGLRETQYF. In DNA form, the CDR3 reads TGTGCCAGCAGTTCCGGGTTACAGGGGTTGCGGGAGACCCAGTACTTC. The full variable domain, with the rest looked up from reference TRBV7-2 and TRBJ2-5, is GAGVSQSPSNKVTEKGKDVELRCDPISGHTALYWYRQSLGQGLEFLIYFQGNSAPDKSGLPSDRFSAERTGGSVSTLTIQRTQQEDSAVYLCASSSGLQGLRETQYFGPGTRLLVL.

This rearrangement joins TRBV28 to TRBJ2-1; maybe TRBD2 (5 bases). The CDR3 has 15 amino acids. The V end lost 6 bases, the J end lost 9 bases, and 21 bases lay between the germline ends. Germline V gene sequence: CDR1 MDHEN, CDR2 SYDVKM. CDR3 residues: CASSPGLAVIREQFF. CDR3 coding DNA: TGTGCCAGCAGCCCGGGCCTAGCTGTTATCCGTGAGCAGTTCTTC.

CDR3: CASSLEGNMGEGYTF. Here the CDR3 DNA reads TGCGCCAGCAGCTTGGAGGGTAATATGGGGGAAGGCTACACCTTC. J is TRBJ1-2 and V is TRBV5-1, with a possible D match to TRBD1 (5 bases). The V end lost 0 bases, the J end lost 8 bases, and 17 bases lay between the germline ends. This CDR3 contains 15 residues. The V gene's germline CDR1 is SGHRS and CDR2 YFSETQ.

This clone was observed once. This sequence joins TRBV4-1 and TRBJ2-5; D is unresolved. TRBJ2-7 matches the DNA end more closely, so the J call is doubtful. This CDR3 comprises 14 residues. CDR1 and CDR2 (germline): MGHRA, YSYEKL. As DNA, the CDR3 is TGCGCCAGCAGCCAAGGGCTAGATTCCTACGAGCAGTACTTC. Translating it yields CASSQGLDSYEQYF.

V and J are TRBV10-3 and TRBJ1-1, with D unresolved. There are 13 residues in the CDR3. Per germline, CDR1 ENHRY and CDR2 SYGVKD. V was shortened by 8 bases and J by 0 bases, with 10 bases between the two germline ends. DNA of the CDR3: TGTGCCATCTCTCCAGTTCTGAACACTGAAGCTTTCTTT. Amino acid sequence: CAISPVLNTEAFF.

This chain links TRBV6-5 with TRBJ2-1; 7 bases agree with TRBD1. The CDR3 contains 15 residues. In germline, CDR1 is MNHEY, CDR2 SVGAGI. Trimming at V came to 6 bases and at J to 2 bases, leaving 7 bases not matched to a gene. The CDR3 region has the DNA TGTGCCAGCAGCACTCCCGGGACAGCCTACAATGAGCAGTTCTTC. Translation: CASSTPGTAYNEQFF.

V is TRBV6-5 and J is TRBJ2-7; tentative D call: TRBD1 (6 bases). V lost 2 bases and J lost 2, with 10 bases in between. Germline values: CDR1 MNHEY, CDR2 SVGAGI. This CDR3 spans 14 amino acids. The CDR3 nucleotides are TGTGCCAGCAGTTACGAACAGGGAACCTACGAGCAGTACTTC. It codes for CASSYEQGTYEQYF.

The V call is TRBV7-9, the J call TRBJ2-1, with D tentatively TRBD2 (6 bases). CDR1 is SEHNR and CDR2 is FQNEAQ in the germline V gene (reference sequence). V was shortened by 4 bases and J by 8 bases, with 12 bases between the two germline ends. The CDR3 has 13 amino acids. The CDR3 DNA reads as TGTGCCAGCAGCTCGGGACTCTTCGATGAGCAGTTCTTC. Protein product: CASSSGLFDEQFF.

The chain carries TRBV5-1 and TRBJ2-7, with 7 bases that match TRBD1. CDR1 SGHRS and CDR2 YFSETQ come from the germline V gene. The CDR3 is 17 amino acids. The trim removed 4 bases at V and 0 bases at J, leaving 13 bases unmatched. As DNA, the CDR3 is TGCGCCAGCAGCCTCGTGGTGCGCGAGGGGGCCTCCTACGAGCAGTACTTC. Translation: CASSLVVREGASYEQYF.

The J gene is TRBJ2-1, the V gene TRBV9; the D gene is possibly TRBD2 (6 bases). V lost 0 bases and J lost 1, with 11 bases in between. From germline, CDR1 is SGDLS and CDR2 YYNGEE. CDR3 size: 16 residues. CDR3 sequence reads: CASSVVTSPSYNEQFF. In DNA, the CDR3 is TGTGCCAGCAGCGTAGTAACTAGCCCATCCTACAATGAGCAGTTCTTC. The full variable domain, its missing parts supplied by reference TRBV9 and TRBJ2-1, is DSGVTQTPKHLITATGQRVTLRCSPRSGDLSVYWYQQSLDQGLQFLIQYYNGEERAKGNILERFSAQQFPDLHSELNLSSLELGDSALYFCASSVVTSPSYNEQFFGPGTRLTVL.